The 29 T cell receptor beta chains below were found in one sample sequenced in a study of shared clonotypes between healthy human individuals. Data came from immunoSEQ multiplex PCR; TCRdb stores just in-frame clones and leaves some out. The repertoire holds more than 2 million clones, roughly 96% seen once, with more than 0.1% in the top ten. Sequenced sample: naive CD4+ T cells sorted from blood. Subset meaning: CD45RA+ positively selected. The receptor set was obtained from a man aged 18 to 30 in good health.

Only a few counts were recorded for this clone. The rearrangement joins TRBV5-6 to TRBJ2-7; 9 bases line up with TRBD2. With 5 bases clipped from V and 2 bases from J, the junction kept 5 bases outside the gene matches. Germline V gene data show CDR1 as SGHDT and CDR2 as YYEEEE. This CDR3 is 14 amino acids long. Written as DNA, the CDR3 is TGTGCCAGCAGGCGGACTAGCGAGGCCTACGAGCAGTACTTC. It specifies CASRRTSEAYEQYF.

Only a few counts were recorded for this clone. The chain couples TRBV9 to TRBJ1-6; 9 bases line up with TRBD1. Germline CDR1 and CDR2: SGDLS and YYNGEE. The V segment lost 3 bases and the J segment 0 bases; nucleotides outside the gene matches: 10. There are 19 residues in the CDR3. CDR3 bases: TGTGCCAGCAGCGATAAGACTGGGACAGGGAGCTCCTATAATTCACCCCTCCACTTT. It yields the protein CASSDKTGTGSSYNSPLHF.

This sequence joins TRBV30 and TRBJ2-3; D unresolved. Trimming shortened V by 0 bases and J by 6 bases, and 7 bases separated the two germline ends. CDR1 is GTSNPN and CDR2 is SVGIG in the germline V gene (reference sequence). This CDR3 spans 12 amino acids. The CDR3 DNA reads TGTGCCTGGAGTGTACCCCGGGATACGCAGTATTTT. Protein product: CAWSVPRDTQYF.

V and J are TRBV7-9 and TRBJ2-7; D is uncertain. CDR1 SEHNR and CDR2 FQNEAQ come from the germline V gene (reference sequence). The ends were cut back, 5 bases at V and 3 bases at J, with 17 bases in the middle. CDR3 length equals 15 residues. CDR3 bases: TGTGCCAGCAGCATATATCCGACGGGCCGCTACGAGCAGTACTTC. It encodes CASSIYPTGRYEQYF.

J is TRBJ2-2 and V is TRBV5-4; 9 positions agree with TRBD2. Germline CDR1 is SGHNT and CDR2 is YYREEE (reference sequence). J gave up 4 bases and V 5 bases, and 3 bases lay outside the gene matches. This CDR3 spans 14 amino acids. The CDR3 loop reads CASRVSGGTGELFF. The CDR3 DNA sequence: TGTGCCAGCAGGGTTAGCGGGGGCACCGGGGAGCTGTTTTTT. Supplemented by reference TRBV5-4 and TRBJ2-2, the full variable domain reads ETGVTQSPTHLIKTRGQQVTLRCSSQSGHNTVSWYQQALGQGPQFIFQYYREEENGRGNFPPRFSGLQFPNYSSELNVNALELDDSALYLCASRVSGGTGELFFGEGSRLTVL.

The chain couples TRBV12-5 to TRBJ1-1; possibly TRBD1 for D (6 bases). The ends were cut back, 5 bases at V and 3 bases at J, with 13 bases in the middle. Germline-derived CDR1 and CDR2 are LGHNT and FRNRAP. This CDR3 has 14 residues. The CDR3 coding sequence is TGTGCTAGTGGTCGAGGGGGTACCGACACTGAAGCTTTCTTT. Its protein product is CASGRGGTDTEAFF.

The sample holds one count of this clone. This chain's CDR3 is CASSQGQQYNEQFF. In DNA form, the CDR3 reads TGCGCCAGCAGCCAAGGACAGCAGTACAATGAGCAGTTCTTC. This sequence joins TRBV4-3 and TRBJ2-1; D might be TRBD1 (5 bases). Trimming left V 1 base short and J 4 bases short, with 8 bases between. The CDR3 extends over 14 amino acids. Germline V gives CDR1 LGHNA, CDR2 YSLEER.

The CDR3 region is CASSYTLGETEAFF. In DNA, the CDR3 is TGTGCCAGCAGTTACACCCTAGGGGAAACTGAAGCTTTCTTT. V is TRBV6-5 and J is TRBJ1-1; D might be TRBD1 (5 bases). The CDR3 is made up of 14 amino acids. V was pared by 2 bases and J by 5 bases, with 12 bases between. CDR1 and CDR2 from the germline V gene are MNHEY and SVGAGI.

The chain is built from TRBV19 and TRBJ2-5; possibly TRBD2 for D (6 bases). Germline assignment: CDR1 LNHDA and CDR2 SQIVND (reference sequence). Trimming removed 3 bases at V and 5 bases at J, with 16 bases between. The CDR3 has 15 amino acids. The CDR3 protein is CASSIFGGVGETQYF. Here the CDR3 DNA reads TGTGCCAGTAGTATTTTCGGCGGGGTCGGTGAGACCCAGTACTTC.

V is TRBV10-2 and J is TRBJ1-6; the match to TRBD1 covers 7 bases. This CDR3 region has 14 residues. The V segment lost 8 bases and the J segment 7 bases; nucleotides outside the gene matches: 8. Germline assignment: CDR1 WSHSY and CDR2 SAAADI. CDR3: CASSPGTANSPLHF. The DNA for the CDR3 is TGCGCCAGCTCGCCCGGGACAGCAAATTCACCCCTCCACTTT.

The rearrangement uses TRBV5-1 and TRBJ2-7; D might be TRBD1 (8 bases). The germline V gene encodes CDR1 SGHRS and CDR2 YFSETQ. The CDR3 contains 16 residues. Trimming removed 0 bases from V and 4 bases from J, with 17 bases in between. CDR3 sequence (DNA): TGCGCCAGCAGCTTGGCCACAGGGGGGGTAAGATACGAGCAGTACTTC. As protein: CASSLATGGVRYEQYF.

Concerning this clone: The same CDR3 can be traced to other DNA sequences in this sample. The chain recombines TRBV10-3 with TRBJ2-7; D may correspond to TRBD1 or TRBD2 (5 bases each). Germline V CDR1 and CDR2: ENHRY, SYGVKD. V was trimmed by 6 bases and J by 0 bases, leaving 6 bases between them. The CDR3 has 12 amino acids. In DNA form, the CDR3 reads TGTGCCATCAGAGGGACCTCCTACGAGCAGTACTTC. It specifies CAIRGTSYEQYF.

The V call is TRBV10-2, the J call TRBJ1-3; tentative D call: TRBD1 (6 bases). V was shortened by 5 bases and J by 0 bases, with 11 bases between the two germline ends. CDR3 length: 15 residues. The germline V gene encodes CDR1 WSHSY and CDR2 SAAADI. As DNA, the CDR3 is TGCGCCAGCAGTAAAGCAGGGGCCTCTGGAAACACCATATATTTT. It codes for CASSKAGASGNTIYF.

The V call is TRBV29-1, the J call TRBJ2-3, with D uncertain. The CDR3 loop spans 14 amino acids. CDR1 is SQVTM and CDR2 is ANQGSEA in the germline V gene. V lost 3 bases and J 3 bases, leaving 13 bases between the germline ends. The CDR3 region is CSVELPVGTDTQYF. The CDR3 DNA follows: TGCAGCGTTGAGTTACCTGTTGGTACAGATACGCAGTATTTT.

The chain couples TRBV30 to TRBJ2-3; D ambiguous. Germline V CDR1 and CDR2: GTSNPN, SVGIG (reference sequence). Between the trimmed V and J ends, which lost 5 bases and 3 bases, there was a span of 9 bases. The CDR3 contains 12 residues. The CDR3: CAWAPLTDTQYF. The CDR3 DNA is TGTGCCTGGGCACCGTTGACAGATACGCAGTATTTT.

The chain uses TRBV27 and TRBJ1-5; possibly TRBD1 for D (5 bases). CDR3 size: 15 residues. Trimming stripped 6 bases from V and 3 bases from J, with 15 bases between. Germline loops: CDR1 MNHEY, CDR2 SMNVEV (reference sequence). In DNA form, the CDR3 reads TGTGCCAGCAGCCGCCTTGCGGACACCAATCAGCCCCAGCATTTT. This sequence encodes CASSRLADTNQPQHF.

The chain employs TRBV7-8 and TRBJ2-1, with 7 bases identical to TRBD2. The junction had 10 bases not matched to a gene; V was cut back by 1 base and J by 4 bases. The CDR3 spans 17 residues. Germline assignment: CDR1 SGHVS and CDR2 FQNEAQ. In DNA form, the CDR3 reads TGTGCCAGCAGCTTAGTAGCCGGGACTACAACTTACAATGAGCAGTTCTTC. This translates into CASSLVAGTTTYNEQFF.

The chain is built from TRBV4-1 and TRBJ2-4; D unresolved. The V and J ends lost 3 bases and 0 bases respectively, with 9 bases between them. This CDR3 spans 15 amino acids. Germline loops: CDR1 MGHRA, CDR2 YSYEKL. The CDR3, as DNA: TGCGCCAGCAGCCAGCCTGGAGTAGCCAAAAACATTCAGTACTTC. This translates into CASSQPGVAKNIQYF.

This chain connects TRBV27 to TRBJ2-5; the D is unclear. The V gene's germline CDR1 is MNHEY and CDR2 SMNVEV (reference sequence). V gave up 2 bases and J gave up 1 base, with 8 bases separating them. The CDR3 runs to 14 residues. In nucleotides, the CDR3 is TGTGCCAGCAGTTTAGGTGGGGTCCAAGAGACCCAGTACTTC. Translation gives CASSLGGVQETQYF.

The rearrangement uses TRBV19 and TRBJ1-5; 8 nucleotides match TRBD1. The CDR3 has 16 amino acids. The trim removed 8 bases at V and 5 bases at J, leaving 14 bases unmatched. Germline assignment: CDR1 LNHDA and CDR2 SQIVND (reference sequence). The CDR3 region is CASVSLRQGFDQPQHF. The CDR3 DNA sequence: TGTGCCAGTGTTTCTTTAAGACAGGGGTTCGATCAGCCCCAGCATTTT.

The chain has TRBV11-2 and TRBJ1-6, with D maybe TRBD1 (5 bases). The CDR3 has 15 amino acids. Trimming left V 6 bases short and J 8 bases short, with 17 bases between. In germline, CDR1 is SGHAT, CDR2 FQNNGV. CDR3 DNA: TGTGCCAGCAGTCGGACCTGGAGAGGGGATTCACCCCTCCACTTT. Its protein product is CASSRTWRGDSPLHF.

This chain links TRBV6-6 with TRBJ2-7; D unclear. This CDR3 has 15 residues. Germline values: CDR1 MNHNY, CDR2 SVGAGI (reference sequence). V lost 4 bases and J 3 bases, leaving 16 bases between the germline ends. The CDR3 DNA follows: TGTGCCAGCAGTTCAACCGGGCTCCTCGACTACGAGCAGTACTTC. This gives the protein CASSSTGLLDYEQYF.

DNA of the CDR3: TGTGCCAGCAGTTTAGGCAGGTTTGAAGCTTTCTTT. Protein product: CASSLGRFEAFF. The genes are TRBV28 and TRBJ1-1; D ambiguous. The CDR3 covers 12 residues. Germline-derived CDR1 and CDR2 are MDHEN and SYDVKM. V gave up 2 bases and J gave up 7 bases, with 8 bases separating them.

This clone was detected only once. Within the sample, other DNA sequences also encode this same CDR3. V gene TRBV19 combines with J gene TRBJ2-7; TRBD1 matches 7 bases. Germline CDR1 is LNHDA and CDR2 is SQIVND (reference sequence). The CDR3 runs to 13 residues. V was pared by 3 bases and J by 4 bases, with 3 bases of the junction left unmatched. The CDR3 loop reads CASSINRGYEQYF. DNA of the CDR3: TGTGCCAGTAGTATCAACAGGGGTTACGAGCAGTACTTC.

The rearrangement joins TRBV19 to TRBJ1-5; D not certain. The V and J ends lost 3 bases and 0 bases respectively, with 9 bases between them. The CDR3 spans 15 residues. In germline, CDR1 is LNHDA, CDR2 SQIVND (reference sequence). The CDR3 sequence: CASSIPQNSNQPQHF. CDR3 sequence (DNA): TGTGCCAGTAGTATCCCACAGAATAGCAATCAGCCCCAGCATTTT.

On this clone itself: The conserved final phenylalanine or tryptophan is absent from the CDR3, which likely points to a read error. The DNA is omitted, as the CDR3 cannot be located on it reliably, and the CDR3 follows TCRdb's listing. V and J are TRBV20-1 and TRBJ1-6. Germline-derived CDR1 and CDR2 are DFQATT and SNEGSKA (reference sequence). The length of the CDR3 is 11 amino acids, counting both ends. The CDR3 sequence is CSAIYPSRGGS.

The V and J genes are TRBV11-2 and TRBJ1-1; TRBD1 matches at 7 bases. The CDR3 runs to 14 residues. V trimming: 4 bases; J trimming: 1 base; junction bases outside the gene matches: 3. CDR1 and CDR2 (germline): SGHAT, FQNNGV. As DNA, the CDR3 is TGTGCCAGCAGCTCGACAGGGTCGAACACTGAAGCTTTCTTT. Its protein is CASSSTGSNTEAFF.

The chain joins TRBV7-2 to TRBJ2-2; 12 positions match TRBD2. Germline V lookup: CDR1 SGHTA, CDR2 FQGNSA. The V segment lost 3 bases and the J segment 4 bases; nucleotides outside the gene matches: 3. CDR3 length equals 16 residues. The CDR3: CASSFSSGRATGELFF. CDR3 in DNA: TGTGCCAGCAGCTTCTCTAGCGGGAGGGCCACCGGGGAGCTGTTTTTT.

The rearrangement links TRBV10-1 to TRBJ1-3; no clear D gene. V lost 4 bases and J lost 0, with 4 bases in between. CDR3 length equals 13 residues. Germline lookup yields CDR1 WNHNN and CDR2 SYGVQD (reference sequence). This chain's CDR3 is CASSAFSGNTIYF. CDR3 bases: TGCGCCAGCAGTGCATTCTCTGGAAACACCATATATTTT.